The T cell receptor (beta chain) described here comes from a study of technical replicates of blood from several donors. This clone was detected only a few times. TCRdb keeps only in-frame clones here, not all; method: immunoSEQ multiplex PCR. The sample shows fewer than 20,000 clones, under 90% of them seen only once. The sequence derives from a human donor in good health. Sequenced: PBMCs.

DNA for the CDR3: TGCGCCAGCAGTGAGGGAGTAGACTATGTCGGGGAGCTGTTTTTT. It translates to CASSEGVDYVGELFF. V usage is TRBV10-1 and J usage is TRBJ2-2; perhaps TRBD2 as D (5 bases). V was shortened by 2 bases and J by 7 bases, with 14 bases between the two germline ends. This CDR3 comprises 15 residues. Germline CDR1 is WNHNN and CDR2 is SYGVQD (reference sequence).